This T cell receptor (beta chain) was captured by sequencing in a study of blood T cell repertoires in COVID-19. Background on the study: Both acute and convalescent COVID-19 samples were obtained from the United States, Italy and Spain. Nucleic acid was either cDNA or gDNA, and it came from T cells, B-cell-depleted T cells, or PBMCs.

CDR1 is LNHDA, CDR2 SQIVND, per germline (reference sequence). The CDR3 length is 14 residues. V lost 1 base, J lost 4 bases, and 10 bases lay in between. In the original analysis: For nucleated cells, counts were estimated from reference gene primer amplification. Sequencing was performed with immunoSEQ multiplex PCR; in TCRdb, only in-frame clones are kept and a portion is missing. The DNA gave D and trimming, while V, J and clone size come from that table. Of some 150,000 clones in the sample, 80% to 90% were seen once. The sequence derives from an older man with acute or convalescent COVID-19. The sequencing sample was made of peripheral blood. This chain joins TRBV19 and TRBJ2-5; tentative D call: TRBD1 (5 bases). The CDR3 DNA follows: TGTGCCAGTAGTATAGCTGCTAGGGGAGAGACCCAGTACTTC. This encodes CASSIAARGETQYF.